This TCR beta chain appears in the sequencing data of a study of blood T cell repertoires in COVID-19. Study-wide context: Italy, Spain and the United States were the sources of the convalescent and acute COVID-19 samples.

Germline assignment: CDR1 LNHDA and CDR2 SQIVND (reference sequence). Trimming at V came to 9 bases and at J to 3 bases, leaving 4 bases not matched to a gene. The CDR3 runs to 12 residues. Original processing methods: Cell counts per sample came from amplifying reference gene primers. TCRdb's table, derived via immunoSEQ multiplex PCR, lists solely in-frame clones and lacks some. The DNA was the basis for D and trimming; V, J and clone size are from that table. The sample consists of tens of thousands of clones, around nine tenths of them appearing once. Sequenced sample: peripheral blood. The clonotype was recovered from an elderly woman with active COVID-19. The rearrangement links TRBV19 to TRBJ2-7; 8 bases align to TRBD1. This chain's CDR3 is CARDREIYEQYF. The CDR3 coding sequence is TGTGCCAGGGACAGGGAAATCTACGAGCAGTACTTC.